Here is one T cell receptor beta chain with its context. Antigen: not known. This record belongs to a study of beta chain features in type 1 diabetes. Study-level background: Examined across all samples were some 110 million sorted cells. Findings and limits, study-wide: Junctions at VDJ sites from type 1 diabetes patients had fewer insertions and more deletions.

TCRB transcripts that were expressed got sequenced, as all of the isolated RNA had been reverse transcribed. Clones were sequenced by immunoSEQ multiplex PCR, and TCRdb holds only the in-frame ones, with some missing. Here the sample spans hundreds of thousands of clones, 15% to 17% being singletons. In germline, CDR1 is KGHSH, CDR2 LQKENI. V lost 5 bases and J lost 0, with 13 bases in between. The CDR3 is 15 residues long. Sequenced sample: naive CD4+ T cells from blood. The TCR comes from a man aged 18 to 29 in good health. This sequence joins TRBV18 and TRBJ1-1, with D maybe TRBD1 (6 bases). The CDR3, as DNA: TGTGCCAGCTCAACTCAGGGGCAACTGAACACTGAAGCTTTCTTT. Its translation: CASSTQGQLNTEAFF.